The 24 T cell receptor beta chains below all came from one sample that was sequenced in a study of vaccination and CD4 T cells after COVID-19. The antigens of these receptors remain unknown. As to treatment: approximately 9-day PBMC culture with coronavirus spike peptide pools or control peptides (ViraFEST assay). The unexposed donor gave CD4+ T cells before the COVID-19 pandemic (2011-2018). The Oncomine TCR Beta short-read assay sequenced DNA from cultured CD4+ T cells. TCRdb called the PCR reads again in MiXCR, with one record for every CDR3 protein. The profile shows about 7,200 distinct CDR3 sequences, approximately 31% of them singletons. Sequencing input: CD4+ T cells from blood, cultured in vitro. The receptor set was obtained from a human donor in good health.

The rearrangement links TRBV6-5 to TRBJ1-6; D gene ambiguous. With 0 bases removed from V and 6 bases from J, the gap between germline ends came to 6 bases. This CDR3 spans 14 amino acids. CDR1 MNHEY and CDR2 SVGAGI come from the germline V gene. In nucleotides, the CDR3 is TGTGCCAGCAGTTACTCGGGTCCTAATTCACCCCTCCACTTT. Protein: CASSYSGPNSPLHF.

The chain uses TRBV5-1 and TRBJ1-2; 8 bases map to TRBD1. Germline CDR1 reads SGHRS; CDR2 reads YFSETQ. V shed 4 bases, J shed 7 bases, and the junction held 12 bases outside the gene matches. The CDR3 spans 15 residues. The DNA for the CDR3 is TGCGCCAGCAGCGGAGGGACAGGTAGTTGGAGTGGCTACACCTTC. Amino acid sequence: CASSGGTGSWSGYTF.

This clonotype was observed a few times. The rearrangement links TRBV27 to TRBJ1-3, with a possible D match to TRBD1 (6 bases). The CDR3 sequence is 13 residues long. Germline CDR1 MNHEY, CDR2 SMNVEV (reference sequence). V gave up 6 bases and J gave up 6 bases, with 12 bases separating them. The CDR3 here is CASRPWGANTIYF. DNA for the CDR3: TGTGCCAGCAGACCCTGGGGGGCAAACACCATATATTTT.

The rearrangement uses TRBV12-3 or TRBV12-4 and TRBJ2-1; 8 bases fit TRBD2. The CDR3 consists of 14 residues. V gave up 5 bases and J gave up 6 bases; unmatched junction bases: 6. Here the CDR3 reads CASSRSGGANEQFF. The CDR3, as DNA: TGTGCCAGCAGTAGATCGGGGGGGGCCAATGAGCAGTTCTTC.

This sequence joins TRBV20-1 and TRBJ2-5, with D uncertain. In germline, CDR1 is DFQATT, CDR2 SNEGSKA (reference sequence). The CDR3 contains 13 residues. Trimming pared 6 bases from V and 2 bases from J, leaving 13 bases between. This chain's CDR3 is CSAQPASQETQYF. CDR3 bases: TGCAGTGCCCAACCGGCTAGTCAAGAGACCCAGTACTTC.

This clonotype was observed a few times. The chain combines TRBV30 with TRBJ1-2; the match to TRBD1 covers 12 bases. V gave up 3 bases and J gave up 7 bases; unmatched junction bases: 9. Germline CDR1 and CDR2: GTSNPN and SVGIG (reference sequence). The CDR3 extends over 15 amino acids. CDR3 sequence reads: CAWSRDRGRWGGYTF. Here the CDR3 DNA reads TGTGCCTGGAGCAGGGACAGGGGGCGGTGGGGTGGCTACACCTTC.

This rearrangement joins TRBV7-9 to TRBJ1-2; a weak D match, TRBD1 (6 bases). V was clipped by 5 bases and J by 5 bases, with 39 bases between them. CDR1 and CDR2 from the germline V gene are SEHNR and FQNEAQ (reference sequence). CDR3 length: 22 residues. This CDR3 reads CASSIFVGLHTGYVPPTYGYTF. As DNA, the CDR3 is TGTGCCAGCAGCATTTTTGTCGGCCTGCACACAGGGTATGTTCCCCCGACGTATGGCTACACCTTC.

The gene calls are TRBV9 and TRBJ2-5, with D perhaps TRBD1 (6 bases). Germline-derived CDR1 and CDR2 are SGDLS and YYNGEE. CDR3 length: 15 amino acids. Trimming removed 4 bases from V and 0 bases from J, with 13 bases in between. The CDR3 DNA is TGTGCCAGCAGCCTCGGGACAATTTACCAAGAGACCCAGTACTTC. It specifies CASSLGTIYQETQYF.

The V gene is TRBV6-2 or TRBV6-3, the J gene TRBJ2-7; tentatively, D is TRBD2 (6 bases). Trimming removed 3 bases from V and 3 bases from J, with 18 bases in between. Germline values: CDR1 MNHEY, CDR2 SVGEGT. CDR3 length: 16 amino acids. The chain's CDR3 is CASSYPLEGHRYEQYF. The CDR3 DNA follows: TGTGCCAGCAGTTATCCCCTGGAGGGGCATCGCTACGAGCAGTACTTC.

The chain carries TRBV10-3 and TRBJ2-5, with TRBD2 identical over 7 bases. The CDR3 consists of 15 residues. The V gene end was trimmed by 0 bases and the J gene end by 4 bases; junction bases not matched to a gene: 5. The germline CDR1 and CDR2 sequences are ENHRY and SYGVKD. CDR3 bases: TGTGCCATCAGTGAGTCGGGGGAGGGTGGAGAGACCCAGTACTTC. It codes for CAISESGEGGETQYF.

The rearrangement joins TRBV7-2 to TRBJ1-1, with 8 positions matching TRBD1. The CDR3 extends over 14 amino acids. Germline CDR1 is SGHTA and CDR2 is FQGNSA. V lost 5 bases to trimming and J lost 11 bases; unmatched junction nucleotides: 13. Here the CDR3 reads CASSEQGGLLTAFF. The CDR3, as DNA: TGTGCCAGCAGCGAACAGGGGGGTTTGCTGACTGCTTTCTTT.

As for this clonotype: One end of the junction is discordant with germline, which a read error may explain. CDR3 DNA sequence: TGTGCCAGCAGCTTTACCGGACAGGGCAACTATGGCTACAACTTC. Translation gives CASSFTGQGNYGYNF. V usage is TRBV7-9 and J usage is TRBJ1-2, with TRBD1 identical over 8 bases. CDR1 SEHNR and CDR2 FQNEAQ come from the germline V gene (reference sequence). The CDR3 contains 15 residues.

The rearrangement joins TRBV27 to TRBJ1-1; no firm D call. The CDR3 covers 13 residues. Germline CDR1 reads MNHEY; CDR2 reads SMNVEV (reference sequence). With 1 base removed from V and 4 bases from J, the gap between germline ends came to 7 bases. Here the CDR3 DNA reads TGTGCCAGCAGTTTATATAGCAGCACTGAAGCTTTCTTT. It specifies CASSLYSSTEAFF.

This chain joins TRBV6-2 or TRBV6-3 and TRBJ1-2, with a possible D match to TRBD1 (5 bases). Trimming pared 3 bases from V and 4 bases from J, leaving 21 bases between. The CDR3 has 17 residues. Germline V gives CDR1 MNHEY, CDR2 SVGEGT. CDR3 nucleotide sequence: TGTGCCAGCAGTTATAGTAGGGGCATCAGAGAGAGCTATGGCTACACCTTC. This sequence encodes CASSYSRGIRESYGYTF.

The V call is TRBV12-3 or TRBV12-4, the J call TRBJ1-3; D is unclear. Between the trimmed V and J ends, which lost 3 bases and 1 base, there was a span of 7 bases. There are 14 residues in the CDR3. The CDR3 bases are TGTGCCAGCAGTTTCTCACAGTCTGGAAACACCATATATTTT. This gives the protein CASSFSQSGNTIYF.

The rearrangement uses TRBV6-1 and TRBJ2-1; D tentatively reads TRBD1 or TRBD2 (6 bases each). This CDR3 contains 19 residues. CDR1 is MNHNS and CDR2 is SASEGT in the germline V gene. The ends were cut back, 6 bases at V and 5 bases at J, with 29 bases in the middle. This CDR3 reads CASSQTGPGTAGRNNEQFF. The CDR3 DNA follows: TGTGCCAGCAGCCAGACAGGACCGGGTACCGCGGGGCGAAACAATGAGCAGTTCTTC.

This clonotype has more than one count but fewer than ten. This chain uses TRBV19 with TRBJ2-3; the D gene is possibly TRBD1 (7 bases). The V gene's germline CDR1 is LNHDA and CDR2 SQIVND (reference sequence). This CDR3 is built from 16 residues. Trimming stripped 4 bases from V and 1 base from J, with 15 bases between. The CDR3 spells CASSRRRGQGTDTQYF. CDR3 nucleotide sequence: TGTGCCAGTAGTAGAAGGAGGGGGCAGGGCACAGATACGCAGTATTTT.

V is TRBV7-9 and J is TRBJ2-5; 9 bases fit TRBD1. The CDR3 is 15 residues long. Germline CDR1 and CDR2: SEHNR and FQNEAQ (reference sequence). V lost 6 bases and J lost 5; bases outside the gene matches: 10. This CDR3 reads CASSRDRDLRETQYF. The CDR3 region has the DNA TGTGCCAGCAGTCGGGACAGGGACCTTCGGGAGACCCAGTACTTC.

V gene TRBV11-1 combines with J gene TRBJ1-6, with D unclear. The CDR3 is 14 amino acids. CDR1 SGHAT and CDR2 FQDESV come from the germline V gene (reference sequence). Between the trimmed V and J ends, which lost 3 bases and 5 bases, there was a span of 8 bases. CDR3 coding DNA: TGTGCCAGCAGCTTGGAACGGCATAATTCACCCCTCCACTTT. Its translation: CASSLERHNSPLHF.

The chain carries TRBV7-6 and TRBJ1-1; possible D gene TRBD1, 5 bases. Germline loops: CDR1 SGHVS, CDR2 FNYEAQ. The V and J ends lost 5 bases and 2 bases respectively, with 12 bases between them. The CDR3 extends over 14 amino acids. This CDR3 reads CASSGDGGNTEAFF. CDR3 sequence (DNA): TGTGCCAGCAGCGGAGACGGGGGAAACACTGAAGCTTTCTTT. The full variable domain, rest sourced from reference TRBV7-6 and TRBJ1-1, is GAGVSQSPRYKVTKRGQDVALRCDPISGHVSLYWYRQALGQGPEFLTYFNYEAQQDKSGLPNDRFSAERPEGSISTLTIQRTEQRDSAMYRCASSGDGGNTEAFFGQGTRLTVV.

V and J are TRBV30 and TRBJ1-1, with D maybe TRBD1 (6 bases). The CDR3 is made up of 15 amino acids. Between the trimmed V and J ends, which lost 0 bases and 5 bases, there was a span of 16 bases. The V gene's germline CDR1 is GTSNPN and CDR2 SVGIG (reference sequence). CDR3 residues: CAWSVGTIRRTEAFF. The DNA for the CDR3 is TGTGCCTGGAGTGTGGGGACAATTAGGAGGACTGAAGCTTTCTTT.

This clonotype is labeled as large. The chain couples TRBV27 to TRBJ1-2, with D hard to call. The CDR3 spans 14 residues. The V gene's germline CDR1 is MNHEY and CDR2 SMNVEV (reference sequence). V lost 3 bases and J 1 base, leaving 9 bases between the germline ends. This CDR3 is CASSFWPDNYGYTF. In DNA, the CDR3 is TGTGCCAGCAGTTTCTGGCCGGATAACTATGGCTACACCTTC.

This chain links TRBV7-9 with TRBJ2-2; D is possibly TRBD1 (5 bases). V gave up 3 bases and J gave up 0 bases, with 8 bases separating them. This CDR3 has 15 residues. Germline CDR1 and CDR2: SEHNR and FQNEAQ (reference sequence). CDR3 DNA sequence: TGTGCCAGCAGCTTGACAGAAACGAACACCGGGGAGCTGTTTTTT. Amino acid sequence: CASSLTETNTGELFF. Based on the CDR3 plus reference TRBV7-9 and TRBJ2-2, the full variable domain is DTGVSQNPRHKITKRGQNVTFRCDPISEHNRLYWYRQTLGQGPEFLTYFQNEAQLEKSRLLSDRFSAERPKGSFSTLEIQRTEQGDSAMYLCASSLTETNTGELFFGEGSRLTVL.

This clonotype was seen only a few times. CDR3 nucleotide sequence: TGTGCCAGCAGCTTACTCGGACTAAATACGCAGTATTTT. This codes for CASSLLGLNTQYF. The chain links TRBV7-3 to TRBJ2-3; tentatively, D is TRBD2 (6 bases). Germline V gives CDR1 SGHTA, CDR2 FQGTGA. There are 13 residues in the CDR3. V was trimmed by 2 bases and J by 7 bases, leaving 10 bases between them.